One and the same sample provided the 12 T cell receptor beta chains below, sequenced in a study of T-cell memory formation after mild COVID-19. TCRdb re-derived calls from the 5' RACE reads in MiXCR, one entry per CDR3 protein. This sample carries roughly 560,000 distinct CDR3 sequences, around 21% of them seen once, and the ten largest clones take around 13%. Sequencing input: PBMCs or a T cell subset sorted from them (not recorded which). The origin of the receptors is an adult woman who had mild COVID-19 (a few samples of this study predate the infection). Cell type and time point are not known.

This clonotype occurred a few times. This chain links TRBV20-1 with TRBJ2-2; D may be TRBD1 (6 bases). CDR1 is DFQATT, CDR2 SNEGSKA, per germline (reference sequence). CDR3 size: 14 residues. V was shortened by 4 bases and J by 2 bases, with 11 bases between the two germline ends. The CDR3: CSATRGVNTGELFF. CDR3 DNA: TGCAGTGCTACCAGGGGCGTCAACACCGGGGAGCTGTTTTTT.

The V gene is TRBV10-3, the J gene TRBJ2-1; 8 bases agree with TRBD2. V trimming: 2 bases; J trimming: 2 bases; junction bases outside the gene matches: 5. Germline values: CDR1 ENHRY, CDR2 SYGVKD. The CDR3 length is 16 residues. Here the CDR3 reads CAISETAGVAYNEQFF. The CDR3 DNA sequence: TGTGCCATCAGTGAGACAGCGGGAGTGGCCTACAATGAGCAGTTCTTC.

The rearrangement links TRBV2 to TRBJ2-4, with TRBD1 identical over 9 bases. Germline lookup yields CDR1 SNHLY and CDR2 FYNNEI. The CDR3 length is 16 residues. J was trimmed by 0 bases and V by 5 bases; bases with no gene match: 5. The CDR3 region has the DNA TGTGCCAGCAGTTTGGACAGGGGAATAGCCAAAAACATTCAGTACTTC. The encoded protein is CASSLDRGIAKNIQYF.

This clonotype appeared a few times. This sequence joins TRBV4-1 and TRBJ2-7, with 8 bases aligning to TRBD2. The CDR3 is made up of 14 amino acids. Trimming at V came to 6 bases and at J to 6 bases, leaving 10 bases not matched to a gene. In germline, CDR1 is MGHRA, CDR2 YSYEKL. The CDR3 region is CASSRGGQVVEQYF. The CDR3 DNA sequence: TGCGCCAGCAGTCGCGGGGGGCAGGTGGTCGAGCAGTACTTC.

Here the CDR3 reads CASSFLQTSNQPQHF. The CDR3 DNA is TGTGCCAGCAGCTTTTTGCAGACCAGCAATCAGCCCCAGCATTTT. The chain couples TRBV5-5 to TRBJ1-5, with unresolved D. Trimming took 2 bases from V and 1 from J, leaving 10 bases between them. CDR1 and CDR2 from the germline V gene are SGHKS and YYEKEE (reference sequence). The CDR3 contains 15 residues.

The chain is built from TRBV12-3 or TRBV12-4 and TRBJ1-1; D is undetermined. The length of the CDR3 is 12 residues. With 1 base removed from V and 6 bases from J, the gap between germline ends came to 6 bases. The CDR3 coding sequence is TGTGCCAGCAGTTTAGTGGCGGCTGAAGCTTTCTTT. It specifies CASSLVAAEAFF.

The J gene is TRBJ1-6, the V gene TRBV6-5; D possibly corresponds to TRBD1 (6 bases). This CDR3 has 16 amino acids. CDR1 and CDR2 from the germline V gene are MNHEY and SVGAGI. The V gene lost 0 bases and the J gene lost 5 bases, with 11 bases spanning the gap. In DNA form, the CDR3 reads TGTGCCAGCAGTTACTCGAGTCAGGGGAATAATTCACCCCTCCACTTT. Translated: CASSYSSQGNNSPLHF.

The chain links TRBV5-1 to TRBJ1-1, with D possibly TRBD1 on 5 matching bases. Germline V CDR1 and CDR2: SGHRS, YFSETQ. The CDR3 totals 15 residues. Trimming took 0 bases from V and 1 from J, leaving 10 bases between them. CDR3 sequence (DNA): TGCGCCAGCAGCTTGGGGGGAGGGACGAACACTGAAGCTTTCTTT. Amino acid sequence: CASSLGGGTNTEAFF.

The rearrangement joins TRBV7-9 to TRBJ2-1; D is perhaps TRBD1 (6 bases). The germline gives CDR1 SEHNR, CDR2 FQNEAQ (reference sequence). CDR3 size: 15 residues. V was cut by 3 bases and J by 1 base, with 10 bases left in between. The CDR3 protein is CASSLDGQSYNEQFF. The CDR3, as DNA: TGTGCCAGCAGCTTGGATGGACAGTCCTACAATGAGCAGTTCTTC.

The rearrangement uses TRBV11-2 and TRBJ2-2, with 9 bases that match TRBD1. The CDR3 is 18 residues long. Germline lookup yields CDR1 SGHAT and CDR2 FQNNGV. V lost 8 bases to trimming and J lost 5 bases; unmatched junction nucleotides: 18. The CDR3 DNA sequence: TGTGCCAGCCGGCCTATAGTAGGACAGGGGAAAAGGACCGGGGAGCTGTTTTTT. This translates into CASRPIVGQGKRTGELFF.

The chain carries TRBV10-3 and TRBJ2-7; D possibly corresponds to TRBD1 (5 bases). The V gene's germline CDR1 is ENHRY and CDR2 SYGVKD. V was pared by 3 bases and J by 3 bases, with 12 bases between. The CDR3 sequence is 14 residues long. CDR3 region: CAISDRATHYEQYF. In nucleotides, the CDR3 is TGTGCCATCAGTGACAGGGCTACTCACTACGAGCAGTACTTC.

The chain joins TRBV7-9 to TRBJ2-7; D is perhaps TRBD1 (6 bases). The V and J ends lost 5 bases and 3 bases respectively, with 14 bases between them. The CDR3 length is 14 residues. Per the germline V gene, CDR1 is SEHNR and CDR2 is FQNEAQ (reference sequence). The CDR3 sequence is CASSPTGLHYEQYF. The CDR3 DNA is TGTGCCAGCAGCCCCACAGGGCTTCACTACGAGCAGTACTTC. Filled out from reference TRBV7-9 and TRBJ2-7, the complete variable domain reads DTGVSQNPRHKITKRGQNVTFRCDPISEHNRLYWYRQTLGQGPEFLTYFQNEAQLEKSRLLSDRFSAERPKGSFSTLEIQRTEQGDSAMYLCASSPTGLHYEQYFGPGTRLTVT.